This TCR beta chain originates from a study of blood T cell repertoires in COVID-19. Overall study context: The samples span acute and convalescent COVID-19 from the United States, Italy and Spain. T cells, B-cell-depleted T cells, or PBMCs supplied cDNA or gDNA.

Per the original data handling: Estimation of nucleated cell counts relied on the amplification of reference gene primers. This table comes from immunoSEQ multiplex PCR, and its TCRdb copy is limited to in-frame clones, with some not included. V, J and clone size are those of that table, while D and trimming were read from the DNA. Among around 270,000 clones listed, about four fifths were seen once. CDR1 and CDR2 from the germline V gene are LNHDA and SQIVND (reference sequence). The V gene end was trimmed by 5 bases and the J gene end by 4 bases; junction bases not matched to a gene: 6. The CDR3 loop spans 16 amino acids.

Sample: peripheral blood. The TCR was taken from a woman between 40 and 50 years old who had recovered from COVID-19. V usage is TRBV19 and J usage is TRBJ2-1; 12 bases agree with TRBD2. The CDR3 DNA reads TGTGCCAGTAGTCTTTCTAGCGGGGGGGCGTACAATGAGCAGTTCTTC. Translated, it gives CASSLSSGGAYNEQFF.